These 9 T cell receptor beta chains were all obtained from the same sample, sequenced in a study of blood T cell repertoires in COVID-19. Generated by immunoSEQ multiplex PCR, the TCRdb table keeps only in-frame clones and is missing some. The repertoire includes around 30,000 clones, approximately 89% of them detected once, and 3% to 4.5% sits in the top ten. Sequencing was carried out using peripheral blood. These TCRs come from a man aged 55 to 70 with acute or convalescent COVID-19.

The rearrangement joins TRBV4-3 to TRBJ1-2; 8 nucleotides line up with TRBD1. Trimming cost V 1 base and J 3 bases; bases outside gene matches: 4. CDR1 and CDR2 from the germline V gene are LGHNA and YSLEER. The CDR3 is 15 amino acids. CDR3 DNA: TGCGCCAGCAGCCAAGCCCTACAGGGGGACTATGGCTACACCTTC. Translating gives CASSQALQGDYGYTF.

The rearrangement uses TRBV2 and TRBJ2-5, with D unclear. The CDR3 consists of 11 residues. The V end was cut by 4 bases, the J end by 5 bases, with 5 bases between. Germline V gene sequence: CDR1 SNHLY, CDR2 FYNNEI. The CDR3 protein is CASSVRETQYF. The CDR3 DNA reads as TGTGCCAGCAGTGTCCGGGAGACCCAGTACTTC. The full variable domain, its missing parts supplied by reference TRBV2 and TRBJ2-5, is EPEVTQTPSHQVTQMGQEVILRCVPISNHLYFYWYRQILGQKVEFLVSFYNNEISEKSEIFDDQFSVERPDGSNFTLKIRSTKLEDSAMYFCASSVRETQYFGPGTRLLVL.

This rearrangement joins TRBV6-2 or TRBV6-3 to TRBJ1-2; D gene ambiguous. The CDR3 contains 15 residues. V was cut by 3 bases and J by 6 bases, with 17 bases left in between. Germline-derived CDR1 and CDR2 are MNHEY and SVGEGT. The CDR3 reads CASSYVARRRDGYTF. CDR3 nucleotides: TGTGCCAGCAGTTATGTCGCCCGCCGGAGGGATGGCTACACCTTC.

J is TRBJ2-2 and V is TRBV19, with 7 nucleotides matching TRBD2. V was clipped by 6 bases and J by 5 bases; unmatched bases: 6. The CDR3 spans 14 residues. The germline V gene has CDR1 LNHDA and CDR2 SQIVND (reference sequence). The chain's CDR3 is CASRKREGTGELFF. CDR3 DNA: TGTGCCAGTAGAAAGAGGGAGGGTACCGGGGAGCTGTTTTTT.

This rearrangement joins TRBV18 to TRBJ2-1; 9 bases match TRBD2. Unmatched junction bases numbered 13, after V lost 6 bases and J lost 4 bases. The CDR3 length is 17 residues. Looked up from germline, CDR1 is KGHSH and CDR2 is LQKENI. CDR3 in amino acids: CASSRGGPSGTYNEQFF. CDR3 DNA: TGTGCCAGCTCCCGTGGGGGGCCTAGCGGGACATACAATGAGCAGTTCTTC.

The chain carries TRBV6-6 and TRBJ1-1; the D is unclear. The CDR3 runs 14 residues. Germline V gene data show CDR1 as MNHNY and CDR2 as SVGAGI (reference sequence). Trimming cost V 3 bases and J 1 base, with 9 bases left between them. DNA for the CDR3: TGTGCCAGCAGTTATACGGAGGGGAACACTGAAGCTTTCTTT. Its protein product is CASSYTEGNTEAFF.

The chain recombines TRBV4-1 with TRBJ2-3, with 9 positions matching TRBD1. This CDR3 has 14 amino acids. Germline CDR1 MGHRA, CDR2 YSYEKL. The V gene end was trimmed by 4 bases and the J gene end by 6 bases; junction bases not matched to a gene: 5. For the CDR3, the DNA is TGCGCCAGCAGCCGTCGACAGGGGGGGGATACGCAGTATTTT. Its protein product is CASSRRQGGDTQYF.

The chain joins TRBV11-2 to TRBJ2-2, with 8 bases matching TRBD1. Germline lookup yields CDR1 SGHAT and CDR2 FQNNGV. The V and J ends lost 3 bases and 8 bases, in that order; junction bases with no gene match: 8. CDR3 length: 15 amino acids. The CDR3 DNA reads TGTGCCAGCAGCTTCTCTCAGGGGGCCATAGGGGAGCTGTTTTTT. Translated: CASSFSQGAIGELFF.

This clone occurred once. V and J are TRBV10-2 and TRBJ2-7, with D possibly TRBD2 on 6 matching bases. Looked up from germline, CDR1 is WSHSY and CDR2 is SAAADI. The CDR3 runs 14 residues. V shed 7 bases and J shed 2 bases, with 15 bases lying between them. The CDR3 coding sequence is TGCGCCAGCATGGTCCGGGACTCAGCCTACGAGCAGTACTTC. This translates into CASMVRDSAYEQYF.